A single sample gave rise to the 30 T cell receptor beta chains below, sequenced in a study of blood T cell repertoires in COVID-19. Sequencing was performed with immunoSEQ multiplex PCR; in TCRdb, only in-frame clones are kept and a portion is missing. The data show about 400,000 clones, approximately 86% seen once. Sample: peripheral blood. The receptors stem from a woman aged 60-70 years with COVID-19, enrolled during active disease.

The chain combines TRBV7-2 with TRBJ1-3, with TRBD1 as a possible D gene (6 bases). Germline values: CDR1 SGHTA, CDR2 FQGNSA. CDR3 length: 12 amino acids. The V gene lost 5 bases and the J gene lost 8 bases, with 10 bases spanning the gap. The CDR3 DNA reads as TGTGCCAGCAGCAAACACAGGGACACCATATATTTT. This encodes CASSKHRDTIYF.

Only one count was recorded for this clone. This chain links TRBV29-1 with TRBJ2-2; D is perhaps TRBD2 (5 bases). The ends were cut back, 5 bases at V and 1 base at J, with 11 bases in the middle. This CDR3 is 14 amino acids long. The germline CDR1 and CDR2 sequences are SQVTM and ANQGSEA. The CDR3 coding sequence is TGCAGCGTTTCCGTACTAGAGAACACCGGGGAGCTGTTTTTT. This encodes CSVSVLENTGELFF.

The CDR3 here is CASRAGGAGEQYF. For the CDR3, the DNA is TGTGCCAGCAGGGCAGGGGGCGCGGGGGAGCAGTACTTC. V is TRBV7-6 and J is TRBJ2-7; 8 positions agree with TRBD1. Germline values: CDR1 SGHVS, CDR2 FNYEAQ. The ends lost 6 bases at V and 7 bases at J; junction bases unmatched: 8. The CDR3 totals 13 residues.

CDR3 amino acids: CASSQVGGGQPQHF. In nucleotides, the CDR3 is TGTGCCAGCAGCCAGGTGGGGGGGGGACAGCCCCAGCATTTT. The chain recombines TRBV6-6 with TRBJ1-5, with D perhaps matching TRBD1 (5 bases). There are 14 residues in the CDR3. Germline assignment: CDR1 MNHNY and CDR2 SVGAGI (reference sequence). The V end lost 6 bases, the J end lost 7 bases, and 16 bases lay between the germline ends.

The table lists this clone with a few counts. The rearrangement links TRBV25-1 to TRBJ1-1, with D uncertain. Trimming took 6 bases from V and 0 from J, leaving 8 bases between them. The germline CDR1 and CDR2 sequences are MGHDK and SYGVNS. The CDR3 covers 13 residues. Here the CDR3 DNA reads TGTGCCAGCAGCCACCAGGTGAACACTGAAGCTTTCTTT. Its protein is CASSHQVNTEAFF.

The chain combines TRBV3-1 (or the pseudogene TRBV3-2) with TRBJ1-4; the D is unclear. This CDR3 is 13 amino acids long. V lost 3 bases and J lost 5, with 7 bases in between. Germline-derived CDR1 and CDR2 are LGHDT and YNNKEL (reference sequence). Written as DNA, the CDR3 is TGTGCCAGCAGCCAGGAGTTCAATGAAAAACTGTTTTTT. Encoded protein: CASSQEFNEKLFF.

The chain joins TRBV9 to TRBJ1-1; TRBD1 aligns across 7 bases. V trimming: 2 bases; J trimming: 4 bases; junction bases outside the gene matches: 2. This CDR3 contains 13 residues. In germline, CDR1 is SGDLS, CDR2 YYNGEE. The CDR3 DNA reads TGTGCCAGCAGCGTCGGGGACAGCACTGAAGCTTTCTTT. Protein: CASSVGDSTEAFF.

This clone was recorded only once. In DNA form, the CDR3 reads TGTGCCAGCAGCGGCGGGCTAGCGGGGGGGCCGAGAGATACGCAGTATTTT. Translating gives CASSGGLAGGPRDTQYF. The V gene is TRBV9, the J gene TRBJ2-3; 12 nucleotides align to TRBD2. The germline gives CDR1 SGDLS, CDR2 YYNGEE. Trimming cost V 3 bases and J 5 bases; bases outside gene matches: 10. CDR3 length: 17 amino acids. The entire variable domain, with the rest obtained from reference TRBV9 and TRBJ2-3, is as follows: DSGVTQTPKHLITATGQRVTLRCSPRSGDLSVYWYQQSLDQGLQFLIQYYNGEERAKGNILERFSAQQFPDLHSELNLSSLELGDSALYFCASSGGLAGGPRDTQYFGPGTRLTVL.

This chain connects TRBV6-2 or TRBV6-3 to TRBJ2-5; D remains unclear. V was cut by 6 bases and J by 2 bases, with 13 bases left in between. Germline loops: CDR1 MNHEY, CDR2 SVGEGT. This CDR3 spans 14 amino acids. CDR3 protein: CASSPINRQETQYF. The CDR3 DNA follows: TGTGCCAGCAGCCCTATTAACAGACAAGAGACCCAGTACTTC.

This sequence joins TRBV3-1 (or the pseudogene TRBV3-2) and TRBJ1-2; TRBD1 is a possible D gene (6 bases). The length of the CDR3 is 14 residues. Between the trimmed V and J ends, which lost 3 bases and 1 base, there was a span of 9 bases. Germline CDR1 is LGHDT and CDR2 is YNNKEL (reference sequence). CDR3 protein: CASSHLQGNYGYTF. The CDR3, as DNA: TGTGCCAGCAGCCACCTACAGGGTAACTATGGCTACACCTTC.

The chain recombines TRBV7-9 with TRBJ2-5, with D possibly matching TRBD2 (6 bases). Germline CDR1 and CDR2: SEHNR and FQNEAQ (reference sequence). This CDR3 region has 15 residues. V shed 5 bases and J shed 3 bases, with 16 bases lying between them. For the CDR3, the DNA is TGTGCCAGCAGCCCCATGGGTACGGGGGAAGAGACCCAGTACTTC. The encoded protein is CASSPMGTGEETQYF.

This clone was found many times. The chain combines TRBV30 with TRBJ2-7; 11 nucleotides agree with TRBD2. Germline-derived CDR1 and CDR2 are GTSNPN and SVGIG (reference sequence). J lost 0 bases, V lost 3 bases, and 4 bases had no gene match. CDR3 size: 15 residues. In DNA, the CDR3 is TGTGCCTGGAGCCCACTAGCGGGGGTCTCCTACGAGCAGTACTTC. Amino acids: CAWSPLAGVSYEQYF.

The sample holds one count of this clone. The chain carries TRBV6-1 and TRBJ2-7, with a weak D call TRBD1 (6 bases). With 1 base removed from V and 2 bases from J, the gap between germline ends came to 12 bases. This CDR3 has 15 amino acids. The V gene's germline CDR1 is MNHNS and CDR2 SASEGT. The CDR3 protein is CASSEGQAVAYEQYF. The CDR3 DNA sequence: TGTGCCAGCAGTGAAGGACAGGCTGTGGCCTACGAGCAGTACTTC.

This clone was observed once. The chain joins TRBV20-1 to TRBJ2-5; TRBD2 aligns across 7 bases. With 3 bases clipped from V and 9 bases from J, the junction kept 4 bases outside the gene matches. Germline values: CDR1 DFQATT, CDR2 SNEGSKA (reference sequence). The CDR3 sequence is 11 residues long. The CDR3 DNA follows: TGCAGTGCTAGTTTGGGGGGGGCCCAGTACTTC. As protein: CSASLGGAQYF.

The chain is built from TRBV6-6 and TRBJ1-3; 7 nucleotides align to TRBD1. Looked up from germline, CDR1 is MNHNY and CDR2 is SVGAGI (reference sequence). The CDR3 loop spans 16 amino acids. Germline trimming cut 2 bases from V and 4 bases from J; bases unmatched to any gene: 8. The CDR3 sequence is CASSYALTGKGNTIYF. DNA of the CDR3: TGTGCCAGCAGTTACGCCCTGACAGGGAAAGGAAACACCATATATTTT.

The gene calls are TRBV9 and TRBJ2-7, with a weak D call TRBD2 (5 bases). This CDR3 contains 13 residues. From germline, CDR1 is SGDLS and CDR2 YYNGEE. With 4 bases removed from V and 1 base from J, the gap between germline ends came to 9 bases. The CDR3 DNA reads as TGTGCCAGCAGCCCGGAGGTGTCCTACGAGCAGTACTTC. Translating it yields CASSPEVSYEQYF.

The gene calls are TRBV4-2 and TRBJ2-3, with D possibly TRBD2 on 5 matching bases. The CDR3 extends over 15 amino acids. V was shortened by 0 bases and J by 6 bases, with 13 bases between the two germline ends. Per germline, CDR1 LGHNA and CDR2 YNFKEQ. CDR3 bases: TGTGCCAGCAGCCAAGACTTACTAGTCTGGGATACGCAGTATTTT. Amino acids: CASSQDLLVWDTQYF.

This chain uses TRBV4-1 with TRBJ1-1; D call uncertain. The CDR3 has 15 residues. Germline V gene sequence: CDR1 MGHRA, CDR2 YSYEKL. V gave up 4 bases and J gave up 2 bases, with 14 bases separating them. For the CDR3, the DNA is TGCGCCAGCAGCCCCGCGGAGGGATATAACACTGAAGCTTTCTTT. This gives the protein CASSPAEGYNTEAFF.

The rearrangement links TRBV19 to TRBJ2-1, with TRBD1 matching over 9 bases. The V gene end was trimmed by 7 bases and the J gene end by 7 bases; junction bases not matched to a gene: 8. The germline CDR1 and CDR2 sequences are LNHDA and SQIVND (reference sequence). The CDR3 sequence is 14 residues long. The CDR3 DNA reads as TGTGCCAGTACCCGACAGGGGGATTGGAATGAGCAGTTCTTC. It codes for CASTRQGDWNEQFF. The full variable domain, with the rest looked up from reference TRBV19 and TRBJ2-1, is DGGITQSPKYLFRKEGQNVTLSCEQNLNHDAMYWYRQDPGQGLRLIYYSQIVNDFQKGDIAEGYSVSREKKESFPLTVTSAQKNPTAFYLCASTRQGDWNEQFFGPGTRLTVL.

The chain is built from TRBV6-5 and TRBJ1-5; 10 nucleotides line up with TRBD1. Trimming cost V 2 bases and J 7 bases; bases outside gene matches: 2. Germline V gene data show CDR1 as MNHEY and CDR2 as SVGAGI. The CDR3 is 14 amino acids. Here the CDR3 reads CASSYDRGRQPQHF. The CDR3 DNA sequence: TGTGCCAGCAGTTACGACAGGGGGCGACAGCCCCAGCATTTT.

This clone was recorded once. This chain connects TRBV18 to TRBJ2-5; TRBD2 agrees at 8 bases. Germline values: CDR1 KGHSH, CDR2 LQKENI. V was pared by 6 bases and J by 7 bases, with 10 bases of the junction left unmatched. The CDR3 has 14 amino acids. CDR3 nucleotide sequence: TGTGCCAGCTCCCCGCCGGGACTAGAGGCGACCCAGTACTTC. Amino acid sequence: CASSPPGLEATQYF. Filled out from reference TRBV18 and TRBJ2-5, the complete variable domain reads NAGVMQNPRHLVRRRGQEARLRCSPMKGHSHVYWYRQLPEEGLKFMVYLQKENIIDESGMPKERFSAEFPKEGPSILRIQQVVRGDSAAYFCASSPPGLEATQYFGPGTRLLVL.

The V gene is TRBV7-2, the J gene TRBJ1-6, with 10 positions matching TRBD1. Per germline, CDR1 SGHTA and CDR2 FQGNSA. The CDR3 covers 15 residues. Unmatched junction bases numbered 7, after V lost 7 bases and J lost 7 bases. DNA of the CDR3: TGTGCCAGCACCATCCGACAGGGGGCGAATTCACCCCTCCACTTT. This gives the protein CASTIRQGANSPLHF.

The chain combines TRBV10-3 with TRBJ1-2, with 8 bases matching TRBD1. The CDR3 has 18 amino acids. V lost 3 bases, J lost 0 bases, and 12 bases stayed unmatched. Germline V CDR1 and CDR2: ENHRY, SYGVKD. The DNA of the CDR3 is TGTGCCATCAGTGACGGCCCGGACAGGGAGGTTACTAACTATGGCTACACCTTC. This sequence encodes CAISDGPDREVTNYGYTF.

The chain couples TRBV10-3 to TRBJ2-3; D unresolved. Per the germline V gene, CDR1 is ENHRY and CDR2 is SYGVKD. V lost 0 bases, J lost 5 bases, and 3 bases lay in between. The CDR3 spans 12 residues. The CDR3 loop reads CAISESRDTQYF. For the CDR3, the DNA is TGTGCCATCAGTGAGTCGCGAGATACGCAGTATTTT.

V usage is TRBV7-9 and J usage is TRBJ2-3; D is undetermined. Per germline, CDR1 SEHNR and CDR2 FQNEAQ (reference sequence). The length of the CDR3 is 11 residues. The V gene lost 8 bases and the J gene lost 0 bases, with 3 bases spanning the gap. The CDR3 DNA reads TGTGCCAGCCAGAGCACAGATACGCAGTATTTT. Translated, it gives CASQSTDTQYF.

This sequence joins TRBV19 and TRBJ2-7; D perhaps matches TRBD2 (5 bases). V gave up 3 bases and J gave up 2 bases, with 11 bases separating them. Germline CDR1 is LNHDA and CDR2 is SQIVND (reference sequence). CDR3 length: 14 residues. The CDR3 is CASSMRVGPYEQYF. The DNA for the CDR3 is TGTGCCAGTAGTATGAGGGTCGGCCCCTACGAGCAGTACTTC.

The chain couples TRBV5-1 to TRBJ2-1, with D perhaps TRBD1 (5 bases). Germline CDR1 SGHRS, CDR2 YFSETQ. Trimming shortened V by 3 bases and J by 0 bases, and 13 bases separated the two germline ends. The CDR3 has 16 amino acids. DNA of the CDR3: TGCGCCAGCAGCTCCATCAGGGCTAGCTCCTACAATGAGCAGTTCTTC. It is translated as CASSSIRASSYNEQFF.

This sequence joins TRBV10-1 and TRBJ2-7, with TRBD1 identical over 8 bases. CDR3 length: 14 amino acids. CDR1 is WNHNN and CDR2 is SYGVQD in the germline V gene (reference sequence). J lost 6 bases, V lost 2 bases, and 6 bases had no gene match. As DNA, the CDR3 is TGCGCCAGCAGTGAGGGAACAACAGGGGGCGAGCAGTACTTC. It yields the protein CASSEGTTGGEQYF.

CDR3 nucleotides: TGTGCCAGCAGCCAAGACGGGTCGGGCACAGATACGCAGTATTTT. Translating it yields CASSQDGSGTDTQYF. V and J are TRBV3-1 (or the pseudogene TRBV3-2) and TRBJ2-3; D is unclear. With 0 bases removed from V and 1 base from J, the gap between germline ends came to 8 bases. The CDR3 contains 15 residues. CDR1 and CDR2 (germline): LGHDT, YNNKEL (reference sequence).

The gene calls are TRBV6-1 and TRBJ2-1; no firm D call. This CDR3 has 11 residues. In germline, CDR1 is MNHNS, CDR2 SASEGT. The germline V and J ends were trimmed by 3 bases and 7 bases, with 4 bases remaining between them. This chain's CDR3 is CASSDNNEQFF. The CDR3 DNA follows: TGTGCCAGCAGTGATAATAATGAGCAGTTCTTC.